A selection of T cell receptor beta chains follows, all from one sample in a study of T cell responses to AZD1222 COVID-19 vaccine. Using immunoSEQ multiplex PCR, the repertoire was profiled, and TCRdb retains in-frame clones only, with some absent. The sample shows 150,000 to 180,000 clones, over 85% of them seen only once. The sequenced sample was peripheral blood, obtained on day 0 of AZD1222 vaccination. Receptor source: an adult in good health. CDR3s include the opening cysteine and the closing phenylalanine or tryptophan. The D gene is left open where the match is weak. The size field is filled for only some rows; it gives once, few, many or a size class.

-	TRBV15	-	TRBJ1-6	TGTGCCACCAGCAGAGGGTCGGATTCACCCCTCCACTTT	CATSRGSDSPLHF
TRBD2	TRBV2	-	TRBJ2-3	TGTGCCAGCACTACGACTAGCGGGGTAGATACGCAGTATTTT	CASTTTSGVDTQYF
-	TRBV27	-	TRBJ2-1	TGTGCCAGCAGTTTAGACGTGGGGACCTACAATGAGCAGTTCTTC	CASSLDVGTYNEQFF
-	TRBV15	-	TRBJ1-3	TGTGCCACCAGCAGAACCCCAGGAAACACCATATATTTT	CATSRTPGNTIYF
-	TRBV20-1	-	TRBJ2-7	TGCAGTGCTGAGGGAAGGAACGAGCAGTACTTC	CSAEGRNEQYF
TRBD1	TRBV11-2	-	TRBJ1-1	TGTGCCAGCAGCTCAGATGGAGGAGGGGGATACAGGGGGAACACTGAAGCTTTCTTT	CASSSDGGGGYRGNTEAFF
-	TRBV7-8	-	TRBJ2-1	TGTGCCAGCAGCCGGACAGGAGGGGGCGTATACAATGAGCAGTTCTTC	CASSRTGGGVYNEQFF
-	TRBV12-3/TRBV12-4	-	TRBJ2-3	TGTGCCAGCAGTCCACGAGAATATACGCAGTATTTT	CASSPREYTQYF
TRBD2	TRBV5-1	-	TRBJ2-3	TGCGCCAGCAGCTTGCGTGGGACTAGTAAAGATACGCAGTATTTT	CASSLRGTSKDTQYF
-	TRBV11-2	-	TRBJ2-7	TGTGCCAGCAGCTTATTGTACTACGAGCAGTACTTC	CASSLLYYEQYF
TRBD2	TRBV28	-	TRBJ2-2	TGTGCCAGCAGTTTGGTCGTAGCCCCCGGGACTAGCGGGAGGGTAAAGCCCGGGGAGCTGTTTTTT	CASSLVVAPGTSGRVKPGELFF
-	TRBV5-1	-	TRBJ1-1	TGCGCCAGCAGCTTCTCAGCAGCCAACACTGAAGCTTTCTTT	CASSFSAANTEAFF
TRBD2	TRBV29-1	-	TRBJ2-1	TGCAGCGGGTCCGGGACTAGCGGGACAGAGCAGTTCTTC	CSGSGTSGTEQFF
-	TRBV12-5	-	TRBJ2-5	TGTGCTAGTGGTTACCTGCAAGAGACCCAGTACTTC	CASGYLQETQYF
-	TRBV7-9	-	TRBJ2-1	TGTGCCAGCATCTGGGGGCTAGAGCAGTTCTTC	CASIWGLEQFF
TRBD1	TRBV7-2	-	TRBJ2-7	TGTGCCAGCAGCTTATTGGGACAGGGCGACGAGCAGTACTTC	CASSLLGQGDEQYF
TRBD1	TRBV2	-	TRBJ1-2	TGTGCCACCGACAGGGACCACTTC	CATDRDHF
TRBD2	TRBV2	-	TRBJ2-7	TGTGCCAGCAGGCGGACTAGCGGATCTGGTGAGCAGTACTTC	CASRRTSGSGEQYF
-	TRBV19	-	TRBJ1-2	TGTGCCAGCACGTCGGCCAGGGTGGACTATGGCTACACCTTC	CASTSARVDYGYTF
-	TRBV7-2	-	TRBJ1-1	TGTGCCAGCAGTTGGACAGCTAACACTGAAGCTTTCTTT	CASSWTANTEAFF
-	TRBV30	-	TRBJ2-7	TGTGCCTGGCAGACCTACTCCTACGAGCAGTACTTC	CAWQTYSYEQYF
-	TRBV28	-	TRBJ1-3	TGTGCGGGGTCCCGCGGTTTTGGAAACACCATATATTTT	CAGSRGFGNTIYF
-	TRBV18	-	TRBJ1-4	TGTGCCAGCTCACCACCAGGGACAACAAGGGAAAAACTGTTTTTT	CASSPPGTTREKLFF
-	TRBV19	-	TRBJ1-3	TGTGCCAGTAGTATTCGAAACACCATATATTTT	CASSIRNTIYF
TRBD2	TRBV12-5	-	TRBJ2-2	TGTGCTAGTGGTTTGGTACGGGGGGACGCCGGGGAGCTGTTTTTT	CASGLVRGDAGELFF
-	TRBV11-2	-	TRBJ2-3	TGTGCCAGCAGCTTGTTGGCGCCCGGTACGCAGTATTTT	CASSLLAPGTQYF
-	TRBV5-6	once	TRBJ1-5	TGTGCCAGCAGCTTGGCGCAGGCCCGCTATCCCCAGCATTTT	CASSLAQARYPQHF
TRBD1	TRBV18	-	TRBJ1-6	TGTGCCAGCTCACCAGGGACAGGGTCAAATTCACCCCTCCACTTT	CASSPGTGSNSPLHF
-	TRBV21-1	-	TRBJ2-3	TGTGCCAGCAGCAACCTGGGCGGGACAGGCACAGATACGCAGTATTTT	CASSNLGGTGTDTQYF
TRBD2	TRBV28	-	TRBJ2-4	TGTGCCAGCAGCCGAATACCTCCCCGGGAGGGAGCCAAAAACATTCAGTACTTC	CASSRIPPREGAKNIQYF
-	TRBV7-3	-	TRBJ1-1	TGTGCCAGCAGTAGGGGTTTATACACTGAAGCTTTCTTT	CASSRGLYTEAFF
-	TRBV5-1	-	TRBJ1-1	TGCGCCAGCAGCGGCGGACAGTTGAACACTGAAGCTTTCTTT	CASSGGQLNTEAFF
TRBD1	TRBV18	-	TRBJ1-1	TGTGCCAGCTCACCCAGGGGGCAGGTATTTGGCACTGAAGCTTTCTTT	CASSPRGQVFGTEAFF
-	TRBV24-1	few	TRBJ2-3	TGTGCCACCAGTGATCCCCAGGGGGGGGGCCACTTTGGAGATACGCAGTATTTT	CATSDPQGGGHFGDTQYF
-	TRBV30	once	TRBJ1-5	TGTGCCTGGAGTCCCCGTACGCGGGGCAATCAGCCCCAGCATTTT	CAWSPRTRGNQPQHF
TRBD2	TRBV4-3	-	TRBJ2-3	TGCGCCAGCAGCCAGGACGGGAGGGGGGATACGCAGTATTTT	CASSQDGRGDTQYF
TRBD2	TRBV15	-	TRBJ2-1	TGTGCCACCAGCAGAGATCGGACTAGCGCTGGTGAGCAGTTCTTC	CATSRDRTSAGEQFF
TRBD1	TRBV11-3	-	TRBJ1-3	TGTGCCAGCAGCTTAATGGGGACAGGGTCTGGAAACACCATATATTTT	CASSLMGTGSGNTIYF
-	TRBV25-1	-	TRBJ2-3	TGTGCCAGCAGATTGGGTGGAGATACGCAGTATTTT	CASRLGGDTQYF
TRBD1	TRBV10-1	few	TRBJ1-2	TGCGCCAGCAGTTTGGACAGGATACATGGCTACACCTTC	CASSLDRIHGYTF
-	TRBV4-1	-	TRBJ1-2	TGCGCCAGCAGCCCCCAGGTAGTGGGCTATGGCTACACCTTC	CASSPQVVGYGYTF
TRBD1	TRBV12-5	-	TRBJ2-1	TGTGCTAGTGGTTCCCTTTACCCGACAGGGAGCTCCTACAATGAGCAGTTCTTC	CASGSLYPTGSSYNEQFF
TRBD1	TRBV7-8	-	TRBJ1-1	TGTGCCAGCAGCACTACGTGGGGACAGAATGAAGCTTTCTTT	CASSTTWGQNEAFF
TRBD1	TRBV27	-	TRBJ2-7	TGTGCCAGCTGGAGGGGACAGGGGTACGAGCAGTACTTC	CASWRGQGYEQYF
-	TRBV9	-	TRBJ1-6	TGTGCCAGCAGCGCATACGGGGGGAATAATTCACCCCTCCACTTT	CASSAYGGNNSPLHF
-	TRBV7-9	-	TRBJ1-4	TGTGCCAGCAGCAGCGACCTAGTAGGTAATAAGAATGAAAAACTGTTTTTT	CASSSDLVGNKNEKLFF
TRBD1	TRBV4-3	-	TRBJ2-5	TGCGCCAGCAGCCAAGATCTGATAGGGGGCTCTCTTCAAGAGACCCAGTACTTC	CASSQDLIGGSLQETQYF
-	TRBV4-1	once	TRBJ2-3	TGCGCCAGCAGCCCTCCCCAAGAGACTGGTACGCAGTATTTT	CASSPPQETGTQYF
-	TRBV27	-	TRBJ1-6	TGTGCCAGCGGTAGCTCCTATAATTCACCCCTCCACTTT	CASGSSYNSPLHF
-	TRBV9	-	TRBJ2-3	TGTGCCAGCAGCGTTCAGGGACTCGGCACAGATACGCAGTATTTT	CASSVQGLGTDTQYF
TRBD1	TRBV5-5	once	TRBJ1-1	TGTGCCAGCAGCCCGGGACAGGGGTGGAACACTGAAGCTTTCTTT	CASSPGQGWNTEAFF
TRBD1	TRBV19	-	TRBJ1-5	TGTGCCAGTTCAGACAGGGGAAGCAATCAGCCCCAGCATTTT	CASSDRGSNQPQHF